Below, one T cell receptor (beta chain) is given with its context. This record belongs to a study of T cell responses to AZD1222 COVID-19 vaccine. The ends were cut back, 5 bases at V and 4 bases at J, with 12 bases in the middle. CDR3 length: 14 residues. CDR1 is MDHEN and CDR2 is SYDVKM in the germline V gene. Clones were sequenced by immunoSEQ multiplex PCR, and TCRdb holds only the in-frame ones, with some missing. The sample lists approximately 80,000 clones; 75% to 90% were seen once. This sequence joins TRBV28 and TRBJ1-5; TRBD1 might be the D (5 bases). The clonotype originates from an adult in good health. Sequenced material: peripheral blood, taken on day 0 of AZD1222 vaccination. The CDR3 protein is CASSRNGGNQPQHF. As DNA, the CDR3 is TGTGCCAGCAGTAGAAACGGGGGGAATCAGCCCCAGCATTTT.